Shown below are 29 T cell receptor beta chains from a single sample sequenced in a study of shared clonotypes between healthy human individuals. Repertoires were generated with immunoSEQ multiplex PCR, while TCRdb's copy carries only in-frame clones and drops some. The sample records 850,000 to 1,100,000 clones, 70% to 85% being singletons. Sequenced sample: memory CD4+ T cells from PBMCs. The subset was: CD45RA-negative fraction. These receptors came from a man aged 18 to 29 in good health. Some clones in this sample may be carry-over from other donors' samples.

DNA of the CDR3: TGCAGCGCTAGACAGGGGCCCGGTTCACCCCTCCACTTT. This gives the protein CSARQGPGSPLHF. This rearrangement joins TRBV29-1 to TRBJ1-6; 8 nucleotides line up with TRBD1. Germline-derived CDR1 and CDR2 are SQVTM and ANQGSEA. This CDR3 spans 13 amino acids. V was pared by 7 bases and J by 9 bases, with 8 bases of the junction left unmatched.

V usage is TRBV5-1 and J usage is TRBJ1-4; TRBD1 aligns across 9 bases. There are 17 residues in the CDR3. Trimming cost V 4 bases and J 5 bases; bases outside gene matches: 12. CDR1 is SGHRS and CDR2 is YFSETQ in the germline V gene. CDR3 coding DNA: TGCGCCAGCAGCCCCGGTCCCGGGACAGGGACAAATGAAAAACTGTTTTTT. Protein sequence: CASSPGPGTGTNEKLFF.

This clone was found a few times. For the CDR3, the DNA is TGTGCCAGCAGCTTATTCCCCACACTAGCGGGAGGCAATGAGCAGTTCTTC. It yields the protein CASSLFPTLAGGNEQFF. V gene TRBV7-2 combines with J gene TRBJ2-1, with 12 bases lining up with TRBD2. The CDR3 extends over 17 amino acids. V gave up 2 bases and J gave up 6 bases; unmatched junction bases: 8. The germline gives CDR1 SGHTA, CDR2 FQGNSA.

The rearrangement joins TRBV11-2 to TRBJ2-5; D not resolved. This CDR3 spans 13 amino acids. Per germline, CDR1 SGHAT and CDR2 FQNNGV. The V end lost 2 bases, the J end lost 3 bases, and 7 bases lay between the germline ends. CDR3 coding DNA: TGTGCCAGCAGCTTACGGAGAGAAGAGACCCAGTACTTC. Its translation is CASSLRREETQYF.

V usage is TRBV5-7 and J usage is TRBJ2-7, with D uncertain. TRBV5-7 counts as an open reading frame of uncertain function. The ends were cut back, 0 bases at V and 0 bases at J, with 10 bases in the middle. This CDR3 has 15 residues. DNA of the CDR3: TGTGCCAGCAGCTTGGCAGACGTTTTCTCCTACGAGCAGTACTTC. Protein product: CASSLADVFSYEQYF.

V usage is TRBV29-1 and J usage is TRBJ2-1; perhaps D is TRBD1 or TRBD2 (7 bases each). This CDR3 comprises 16 residues. Germline CDR1 and CDR2: SQVTM and ANQGSEA. Trimming shortened V by 4 bases and J by 8 bases, and 24 bases separated the two germline ends. This CDR3 is CSVGGTAQSGTDEQFF. CDR3 DNA: TGCAGCGTTGGGGGGACAGCCCAAAGCGGGACCGATGAGCAGTTCTTC.

Only a few counts were recorded for this clone. J is TRBJ1-5 and V is TRBV7-3; D gene ambiguous. This CDR3 has 13 amino acids. Germline assignment: CDR1 SGHTA and CDR2 FQGTGA. Trimming stripped 3 bases from V and 7 bases from J, with 10 bases between. The CDR3 region has the DNA TGTGCCAGCAGCTTGGACGTGGACCAGCCCCAGCATTTT. This encodes CASSLDVDQPQHF.

This clone was counted a few times. The V and J genes are TRBV2 and TRBJ1-1, with a possible D match to TRBD1 (6 bases). V was shortened by 5 bases and J by 2 bases, with 9 bases between the two germline ends. The CDR3 is 13 residues long. Germline values: CDR1 SNHLY, CDR2 FYNNEI. The CDR3 coding sequence is TGTGCCAGCAGTTTGGACAGTAACACTGAAGCTTTCTTT. Protein: CASSLDSNTEAFF.

This chain uses TRBV6-1 with TRBJ2-5; D might be TRBD2 (6 bases). The J call is uncertain, as TRBJ2-7 better fits the DNA end. The length of the CDR3 is 13 residues. The germline gives CDR1 MNHNS, CDR2 SASEGT. CDR3 in amino acids: CASSLVGGYEQYF. Written as DNA, the CDR3 is TGTGCCAGCAGCCTTGTGGGGGGCTACGAGCAGTACTTC.

The genes are TRBV7-2 and TRBJ1-2, with D unclear. Between the trimmed V and J ends, which lost 0 bases and 7 bases, there was a span of 30 bases. CDR3 length equals 20 residues. Germline lookup yields CDR1 SGHTA and CDR2 FQGNSA. For the CDR3, the DNA is TGTGCCAGCAGCTTAGCTTGGGCTACGCGGGGAATGGAGGGAGGTGTTGGCTACACCTTC. Protein product: CASSLAWATRGMEGGVGYTF.

V is TRBV5-1 and J is TRBJ2-2; 11 nucleotides line up with TRBD2. CDR1 is SGHRS, CDR2 YFSETQ, per germline. Germline trimming cut 1 base from V and 0 bases from J; bases unmatched to any gene: 5. The CDR3 is 18 amino acids. In DNA form, the CDR3 reads TGCGCCAGCAGCTTGAAGGGACTAGCGGCCGCGAACACCGGGGAGCTGTTTTTT. Its protein product is CASSLKGLAAANTGELFF.

The chain carries TRBV4-1 and TRBJ1-2; D unresolved. CDR3 size: 14 residues. Germline CDR1 reads MGHRA; CDR2 reads YSYEKL. Deletions cut 3 bases from V and 5 bases from J, with 13 bases between. CDR3 in amino acids: CASSQAGVDYGYTF. CDR3 bases: TGCGCCAGCAGCCAGGCAGGTGTTGATTATGGCTACACCTTC.

The V gene is TRBV30, the J gene TRBJ1-2; TRBD1 might be the D (5 bases). The CDR3 is made up of 14 amino acids. Looked up from germline, CDR1 is GTSNPN and CDR2 is SVGIG (reference sequence). Trimming removed 0 bases at V and 7 bases at J, with 15 bases between. The DNA of the CDR3 is TGTGCCTGGAGTGTACCTTGGGGGTGGAGTGGCTACACCTTC. It codes for CAWSVPWGWSGYTF.

The rearrangement uses TRBV7-2 and TRBJ2-1; 7 nucleotides line up with TRBD2. This CDR3 is 15 amino acids long. V lost 5 bases, J lost 7 bases, and 11 bases stayed unmatched. Per the germline V gene, CDR1 is SGHTA and CDR2 is FQGNSA. CDR3 protein: CASSGTWRESNEQFF. CDR3 DNA: TGTGCCAGCAGCGGGACCTGGCGGGAGTCTAATGAGCAGTTCTTC.

V usage is TRBV29-1 and J usage is TRBJ2-5; 9 bases agree with TRBD1. The end of the DNA aligns better with TRBJ2-7, so the J call may be wrong. The CDR3 is 13 residues long. Germline CDR1 is SQVTM and CDR2 is ANQGSEA. This CDR3 is CSVGQGDSYEQYF. CDR3 bases: TGCAGCGTTGGACAGGGGGACTCCTACGAGCAGTACTTC.

The chain is built from TRBV29-1 and TRBJ2-3; TRBD2 matches 11 bases. This CDR3 is 16 amino acids long. Losses at the gene ends were 7 bases for V and 2 bases for J; bases not matched to a gene: 11. CDR1 and CDR2 (germline): SQVTM, ANQGSEA. CDR3 DNA: TGCAGCGCCCGGGAGCTAGCGGGAGGTCCCACAGATACGCAGTATTTT. This sequence encodes CSARELAGGPTDTQYF.

The chain employs TRBV28 and TRBJ2-1; D remains ambiguous. The V end was cut by 1 base, the J end by 5 bases, with 9 bases between. CDR1 and CDR2 (germline): MDHEN, SYDVKM. CDR3 size: 14 residues. The chain's CDR3 is CASSLFTEDNEQFF. The DNA for the CDR3 is TGTGCCAGCAGTTTATTTACAGAGGACAATGAGCAGTTCTTC.

The rearrangement uses TRBV5-4 and TRBJ2-3, with 9 bases identical to TRBD2. The length of the CDR3 is 16 residues. Germline lookup yields CDR1 SGHNT and CDR2 YYREEE (reference sequence). The V gene end was trimmed by 4 bases and the J gene end by 4 bases; junction bases not matched to a gene: 10. CDR3 DNA: TGTGCCAGCAGCCCCTCGGGCGGGAGGGCCTCAGATACGCAGTATTTT. Protein: CASSPSGGRASDTQYF.

The V call is TRBV28, the J call TRBJ1-5; 7 nucleotides line up with TRBD1. Germline V gene lookup returns CDR1 MDHEN and CDR2 SYDVKM. Trimming at V came to 4 bases and at J to 5 bases, leaving 8 bases not matched to a gene. This CDR3 is built from 15 residues. Here the CDR3 DNA reads TGTGCCAGCAGTTCCCCCGAGAGGGGGCATCAGCCCCAGCATTTT. Translation gives CASSSPERGHQPQHF.

The chain combines TRBV2 with TRBJ1-2; weak D call: TRBD1 (6 bases). V gave up 6 bases and J gave up 8 bases, with 16 bases separating them. The CDR3 contains 13 residues. CDR1 is SNHLY and CDR2 is FYNNEI in the germline V gene. The CDR3 nucleotides read TGTGCCAGCAGCACGGACAGCCCGGGGGGCTACACCTTC. This encodes CASSTDSPGGYTF.

This clone was found a few times. The chain links TRBV30 to TRBJ1-1, with a weak D call TRBD1 (5 bases). This CDR3 spans 13 amino acids. Germline V lookup: CDR1 GTSNPN, CDR2 SVGIG (reference sequence). Trimming took off 3 bases at V and 1 base at J, with 9 bases between the two ends. The DNA for the CDR3 is TGTGCCTGGAGGGGGGGACGGAACACTGAAGCTTTCTTT. This codes for CAWRGGRNTEAFF.

As DNA, the CDR3 is TGTGCCAGCAGAGACTATAGCGGGAGGTTCGATGAGCAGTTCTTC. This translates into CASRDYSGRFDEQFF. The genes are TRBV2 and TRBJ2-1; 10 bases map to TRBD2. The CDR3 consists of 15 residues. With 6 bases clipped from V and 8 bases from J, the junction kept 10 bases outside the gene matches. Germline V gene lookup returns CDR1 SNHLY and CDR2 FYNNEI.

This chain connects TRBV10-3 to TRBJ1-3; no clear D. This CDR3 has 16 amino acids. CDR1 is ENHRY and CDR2 is SYGVKD in the germline V gene. V lost 5 bases and J 0 bases, leaving 14 bases between the germline ends. The CDR3 nucleotides read TGTGCCATCAGTCAAACTGACGGCTACTCTGGAAACACCATATATTTT. This codes for CAISQTDGYSGNTIYF.

CDR3 coding DNA: TGCGCCAGCACCCCGTCCGGAGACGGGCCCTACAATGAGCAGTTCTTC. Residues: CASTPSGDGPYNEQFF. The V call is TRBV5-1, the J call TRBJ2-1; D is uncertain. Germline V CDR1 and CDR2: SGHRS, YFSETQ. Trimming stripped 6 bases from V and 2 bases from J, with 18 bases between. The CDR3 is 16 residues long.

The chain couples TRBV5-1 to TRBJ2-5; D may be TRBD1 or TRBD2 (6 bases each). Per the germline V gene, CDR1 is SGHRS and CDR2 is YFSETQ. The V end lost 4 bases, the J end lost 5 bases, and 18 bases lay between the germline ends. The CDR3 runs 15 residues. CDR3 sequence (DNA): TGCGCCAGCAGCCCTGGGGGGCCCCGTGGCGAGACCCAGTACTTC. It yields the protein CASSPGGPRGETQYF.

Here the CDR3 DNA reads TGCAGTTTACAGGGGACTGACGGCTACACCTTC. Protein product: CSLQGTDGYTF. The V call is TRBV20-1, the J call TRBJ1-2, with 7 bases aligning to TRBD1. Germline V gene lookup returns CDR1 DFQATT and CDR2 SNEGSKA (reference sequence). J gave up 8 bases and V 8 bases, and 8 bases lay outside the gene matches. The CDR3 consists of 11 residues.

This clone was seen a handful of times. J is TRBJ1-1 and V is TRBV18, with D uncertain. The CDR3 totals 14 residues. V lost 3 bases and J lost 5, with 13 bases in between. Germline CDR1 reads KGHSH; CDR2 reads LQKENI. CDR3 protein: CASSPLDGLTEAFF. The CDR3 region has the DNA TGTGCCAGCTCACCGTTGGACGGCCTAACTGAAGCTTTCTTT. Drawing the rest from reference TRBV18 and TRBJ1-1, the complete variable domain is NAGVMQNPRHLVRRRGQEARLRCSPMKGHSHVYWYRQLPEEGLKFMVYLQKENIIDESGMPKERFSAEFPKEGPSILRIQQVVRGDSAAYFCASSPLDGLTEAFFGQGTRLTVV.

As to this clone: This CDR3 is also generated by other DNA sequences in the sample. This chain links TRBV7-3 with TRBJ2-2; TRBD1 matches at 8 bases. Germline CDR1 SGHTA, CDR2 FQGTGA. Trimming took 5 bases from V and 4 from J; bases not matched to a gene: 3. This CDR3 contains 14 residues. CDR3 in amino acids: CASSLTGGTGELFF. The CDR3 DNA is TGTGCCAGCAGCCTCACAGGGGGCACCGGGGAGCTGTTTTTT.

This chain uses TRBV2 with TRBJ2-7; D is uncertain. There are 15 residues in the CDR3. The V end was cut by 2 bases, the J end by 0 bases, with 11 bases between. Germline CDR1 and CDR2: SNHLY and FYNNEI. This CDR3 reads CASSERNPSSYEQYF. Here the CDR3 DNA reads TGTGCCAGCAGTGAAAGGAATCCCAGCTCCTACGAGCAGTACTTC.